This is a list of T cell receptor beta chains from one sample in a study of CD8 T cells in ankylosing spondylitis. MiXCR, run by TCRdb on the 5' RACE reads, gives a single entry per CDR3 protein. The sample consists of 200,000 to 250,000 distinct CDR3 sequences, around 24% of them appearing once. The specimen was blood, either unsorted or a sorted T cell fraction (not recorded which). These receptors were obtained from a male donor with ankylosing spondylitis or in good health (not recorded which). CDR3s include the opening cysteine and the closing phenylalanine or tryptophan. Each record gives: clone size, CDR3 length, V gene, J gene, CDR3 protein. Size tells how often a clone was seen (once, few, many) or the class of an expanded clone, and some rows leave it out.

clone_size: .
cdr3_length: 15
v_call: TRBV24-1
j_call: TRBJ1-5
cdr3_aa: CATRGWPGQDQPQHF

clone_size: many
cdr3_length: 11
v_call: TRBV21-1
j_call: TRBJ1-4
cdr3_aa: CASTLLEKLFF

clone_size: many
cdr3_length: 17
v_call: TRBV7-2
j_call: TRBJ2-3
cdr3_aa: CASSPPRGALRTDTQYF

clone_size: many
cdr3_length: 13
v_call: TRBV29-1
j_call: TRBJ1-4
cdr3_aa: CSVRDSWGEKLFF

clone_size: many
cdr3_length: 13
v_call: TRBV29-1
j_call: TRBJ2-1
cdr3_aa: CSVAVLVNNEQFF

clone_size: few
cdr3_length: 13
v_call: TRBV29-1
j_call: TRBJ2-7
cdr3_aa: CSVRAGGPSEQYF

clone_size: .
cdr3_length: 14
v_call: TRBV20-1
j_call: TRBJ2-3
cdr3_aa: CSARAAGPTDTQYF

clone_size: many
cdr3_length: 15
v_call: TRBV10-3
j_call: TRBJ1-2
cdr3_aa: CAIRGQGTMGDGYTF

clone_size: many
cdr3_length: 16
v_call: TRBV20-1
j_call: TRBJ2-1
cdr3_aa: CSARGGLAGGGSEQFF

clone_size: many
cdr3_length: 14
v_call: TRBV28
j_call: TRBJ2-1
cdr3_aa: CASSLRTSGGEQFF

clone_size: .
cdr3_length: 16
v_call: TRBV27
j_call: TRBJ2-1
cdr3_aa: CASSNFGSGGYNEQFF

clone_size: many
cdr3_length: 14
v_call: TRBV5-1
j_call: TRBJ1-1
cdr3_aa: CASRPGTGSTEAFF

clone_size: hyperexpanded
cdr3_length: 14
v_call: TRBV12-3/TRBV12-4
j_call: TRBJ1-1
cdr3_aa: CASTVDSLDTEAFF

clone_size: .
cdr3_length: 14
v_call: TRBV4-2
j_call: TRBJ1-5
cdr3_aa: CAISPGGFNQPQHF

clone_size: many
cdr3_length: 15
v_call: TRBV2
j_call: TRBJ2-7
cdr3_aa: CASSDAAGWGYEQYF

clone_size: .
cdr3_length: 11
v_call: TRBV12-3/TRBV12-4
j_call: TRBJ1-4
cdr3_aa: CASEFREKLFF

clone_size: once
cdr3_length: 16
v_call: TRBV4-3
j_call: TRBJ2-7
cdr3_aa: CASSQGPGTSGYEQYF

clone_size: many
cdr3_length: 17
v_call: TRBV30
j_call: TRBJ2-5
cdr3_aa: CAWSVYRTSGIQETQYF

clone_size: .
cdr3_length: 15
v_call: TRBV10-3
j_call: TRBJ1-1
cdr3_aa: CAISERATGGTEAFF

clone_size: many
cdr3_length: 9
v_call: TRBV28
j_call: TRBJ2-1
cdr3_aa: CASRNEQFF

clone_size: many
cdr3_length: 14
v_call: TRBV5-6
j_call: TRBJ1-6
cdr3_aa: CASSLGSPDSPLHF

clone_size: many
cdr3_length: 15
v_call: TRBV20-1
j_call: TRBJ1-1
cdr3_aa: CSARIPGHTNTEAFF

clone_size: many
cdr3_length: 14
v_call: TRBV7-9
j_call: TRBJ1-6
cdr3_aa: CASSEGTGSVPLHF

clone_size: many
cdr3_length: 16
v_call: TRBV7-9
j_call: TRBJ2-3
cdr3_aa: CASSRGTSGMSYTQYF

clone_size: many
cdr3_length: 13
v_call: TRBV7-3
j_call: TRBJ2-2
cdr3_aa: CASSLVGDGELFF

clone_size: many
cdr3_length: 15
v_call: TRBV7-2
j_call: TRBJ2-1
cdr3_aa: CASSLTSDSYNEQFF

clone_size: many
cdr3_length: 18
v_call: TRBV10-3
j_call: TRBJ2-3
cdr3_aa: CAISESSGRRTSTDTQYF

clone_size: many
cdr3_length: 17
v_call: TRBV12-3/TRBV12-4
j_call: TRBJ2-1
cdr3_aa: CASSPSVAGASYNEQFF

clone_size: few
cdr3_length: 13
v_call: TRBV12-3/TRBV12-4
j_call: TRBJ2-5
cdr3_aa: CASSPRGGETQYF

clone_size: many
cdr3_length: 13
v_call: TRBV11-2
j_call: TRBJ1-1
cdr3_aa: CASSYMRNTEAFF

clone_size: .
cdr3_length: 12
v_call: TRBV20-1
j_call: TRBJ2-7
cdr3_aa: CSATGTSYEQYF

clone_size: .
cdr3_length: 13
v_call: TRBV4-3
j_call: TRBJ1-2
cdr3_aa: CASSRGYNYGYTF

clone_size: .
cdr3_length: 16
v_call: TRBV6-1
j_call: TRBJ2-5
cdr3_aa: CASSKRRTGPQETQYF

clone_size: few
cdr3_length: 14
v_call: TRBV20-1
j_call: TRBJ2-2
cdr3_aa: CSARAQGDTGELFF

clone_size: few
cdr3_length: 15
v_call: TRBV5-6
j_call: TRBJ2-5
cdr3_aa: CASSLGLVPRKTQYF

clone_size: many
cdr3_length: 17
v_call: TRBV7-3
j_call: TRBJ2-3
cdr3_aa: CASSKTSGSAGTDTQYF

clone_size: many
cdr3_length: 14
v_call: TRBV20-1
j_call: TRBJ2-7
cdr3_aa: CSAVDALSSYEQYF

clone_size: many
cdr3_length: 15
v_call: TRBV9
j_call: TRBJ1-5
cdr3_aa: CASSVSGDSNQPQHF

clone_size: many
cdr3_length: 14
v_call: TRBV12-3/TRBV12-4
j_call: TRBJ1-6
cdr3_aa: CASSLSPGWSPLHF

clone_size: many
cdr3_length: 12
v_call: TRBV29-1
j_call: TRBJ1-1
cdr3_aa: CSGRDSHTEAFF

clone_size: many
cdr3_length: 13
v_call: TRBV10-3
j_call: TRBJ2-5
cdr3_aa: CAISPRVGETQYF

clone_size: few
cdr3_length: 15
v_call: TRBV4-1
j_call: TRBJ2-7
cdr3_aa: CASSQDRLPPGEQYF

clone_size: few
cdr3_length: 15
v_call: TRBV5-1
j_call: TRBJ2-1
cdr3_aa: CASSLSGLSYNEQFF

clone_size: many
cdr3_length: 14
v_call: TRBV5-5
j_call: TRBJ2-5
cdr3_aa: CASSLTSGAETQYF

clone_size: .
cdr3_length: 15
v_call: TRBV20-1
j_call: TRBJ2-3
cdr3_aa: CSAPAVPGSTDTQYF

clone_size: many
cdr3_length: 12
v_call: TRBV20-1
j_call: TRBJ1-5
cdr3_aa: CSAGDRSQPQHF

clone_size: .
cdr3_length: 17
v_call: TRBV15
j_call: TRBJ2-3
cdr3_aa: CATSRDPGTSGTDTQYF

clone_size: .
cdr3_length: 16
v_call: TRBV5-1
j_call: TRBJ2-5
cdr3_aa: CASSYNPGAGQETQYF

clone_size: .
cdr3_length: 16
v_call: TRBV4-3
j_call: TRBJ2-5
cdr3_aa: CASSQEGRTGLETQDF

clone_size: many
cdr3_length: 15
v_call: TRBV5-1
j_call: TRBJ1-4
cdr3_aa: CASSYTNGDAEKLFF

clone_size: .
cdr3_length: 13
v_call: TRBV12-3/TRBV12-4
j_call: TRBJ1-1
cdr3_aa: CASSLQLNTEAFF

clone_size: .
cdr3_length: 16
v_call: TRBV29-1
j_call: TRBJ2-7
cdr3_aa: CSVAGRGGTGAYEQYF

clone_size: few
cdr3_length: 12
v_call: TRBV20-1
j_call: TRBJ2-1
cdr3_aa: CSARVSSREQFF

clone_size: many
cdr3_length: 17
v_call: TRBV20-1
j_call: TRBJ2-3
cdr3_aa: CSASEGGSHPRADTQYF

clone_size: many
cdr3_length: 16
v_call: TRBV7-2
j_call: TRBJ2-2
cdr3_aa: CASSLVELSSTGELFF